This T cell receptor beta chain was recovered during a study of cytomegalovirus exposure and HLA in healthy donors. Primers: 60 Vbeta forward and 13 Jbeta reverse. Sequencing was performed with immunoSEQ multiplex PCR; in TCRdb, only in-frame clones are kept and a portion is missing. The sample records 100,000 to 150,000 clones, around three quarters being singletons. The length of the CDR3 is 12 residues. V lost 7 bases, J lost 4 bases, and 8 bases lay in between. Germline CDR1 reads SNHLY; CDR2 reads FYNNEI. Sequenced sample: PBMCs. The clonotype originates from a woman between 55 and 75 years old in good health and CMV-seropositive. The chain has TRBV2 and TRBJ1-5; D not certain. CDR3 protein: CASTGGNQPQHF. CDR3 nucleotides: TGTGCCAGCACCGGAGGAAATCAGCCCCAGCATTTT. The entire variable domain, with the rest obtained from reference TRBV2 and TRBJ1-5, is as follows: EPEVTQTPSHQVTQMGQEVILRCVPISNHLYFYWYRQILGQKVEFLVSFYNNEISEKSEIFDDQFSVERPDGSNFTLKIRSTKLEDSAMYFCASTGGNQPQHFGDGTRLSIL.